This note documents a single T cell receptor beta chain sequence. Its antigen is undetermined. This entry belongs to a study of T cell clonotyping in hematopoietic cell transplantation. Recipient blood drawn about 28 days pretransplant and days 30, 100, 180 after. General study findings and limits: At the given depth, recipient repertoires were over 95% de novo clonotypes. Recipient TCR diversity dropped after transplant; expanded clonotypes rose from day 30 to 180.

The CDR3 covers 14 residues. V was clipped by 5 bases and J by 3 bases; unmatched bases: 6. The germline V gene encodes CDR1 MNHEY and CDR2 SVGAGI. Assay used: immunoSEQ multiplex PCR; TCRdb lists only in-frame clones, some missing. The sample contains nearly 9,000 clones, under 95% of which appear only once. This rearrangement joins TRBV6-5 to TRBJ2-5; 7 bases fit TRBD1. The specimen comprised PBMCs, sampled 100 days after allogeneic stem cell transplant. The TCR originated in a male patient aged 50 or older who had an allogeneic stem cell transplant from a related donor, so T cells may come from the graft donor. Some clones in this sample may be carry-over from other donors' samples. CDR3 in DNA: TGTGCCAGCAGTCCACAGGGGCAGGAAGAGACCCAGTACTTC. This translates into CASSPQGQEETQYF.